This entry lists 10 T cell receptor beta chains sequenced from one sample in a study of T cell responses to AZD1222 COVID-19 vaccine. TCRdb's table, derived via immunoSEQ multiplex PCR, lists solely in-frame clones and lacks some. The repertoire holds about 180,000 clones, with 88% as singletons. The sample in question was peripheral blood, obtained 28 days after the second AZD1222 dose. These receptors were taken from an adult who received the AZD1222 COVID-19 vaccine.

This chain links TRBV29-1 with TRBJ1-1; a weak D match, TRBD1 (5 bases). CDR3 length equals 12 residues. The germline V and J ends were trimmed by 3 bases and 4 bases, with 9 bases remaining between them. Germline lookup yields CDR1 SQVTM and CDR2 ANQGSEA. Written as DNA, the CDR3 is TGCAGCGTTGATCCAGGGAGCACTGAAGCTTTCTTT. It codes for CSVDPGSTEAFF.

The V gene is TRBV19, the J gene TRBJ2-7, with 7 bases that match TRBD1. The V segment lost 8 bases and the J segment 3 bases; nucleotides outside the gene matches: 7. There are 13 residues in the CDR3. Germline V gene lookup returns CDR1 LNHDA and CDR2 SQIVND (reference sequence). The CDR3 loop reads CASRQGLGYEQYF. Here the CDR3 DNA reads TGTGCCAGTCGACAGGGATTGGGCTACGAGCAGTACTTC.

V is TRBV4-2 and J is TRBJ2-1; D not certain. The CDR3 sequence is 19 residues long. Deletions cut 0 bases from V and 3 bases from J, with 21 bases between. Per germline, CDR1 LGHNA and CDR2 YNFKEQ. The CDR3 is CASSQEKGWLPLLYNEQFF. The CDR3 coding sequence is TGTGCCAGCAGCCAAGAGAAAGGTTGGCTACCGCTCCTCTACAATGAGCAGTTCTTC.

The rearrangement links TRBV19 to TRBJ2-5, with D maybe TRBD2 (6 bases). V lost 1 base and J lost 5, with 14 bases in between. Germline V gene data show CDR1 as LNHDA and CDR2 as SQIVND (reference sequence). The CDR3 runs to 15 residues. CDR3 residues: CASSIVGTSQETQYF. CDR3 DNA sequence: TGTGCCAGTAGTATAGTTGGGACTTCGCAGGAGACCCAGTACTTC.

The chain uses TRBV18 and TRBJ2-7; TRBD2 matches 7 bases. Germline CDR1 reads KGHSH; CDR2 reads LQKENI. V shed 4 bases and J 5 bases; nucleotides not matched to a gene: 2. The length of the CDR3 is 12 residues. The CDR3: CASSLGGNEQYF. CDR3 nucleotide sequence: TGTGCCAGCTCACTGGGAGGGAACGAGCAGTACTTC. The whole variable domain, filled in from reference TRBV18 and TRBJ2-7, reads NAGVMQNPRHLVRRRGQEARLRCSPMKGHSHVYWYRQLPEEGLKFMVYLQKENIIDESGMPKERFSAEFPKEGPSILRIQQVVRGDSAAYFCASSLGGNEQYFGPGTRLTVT.

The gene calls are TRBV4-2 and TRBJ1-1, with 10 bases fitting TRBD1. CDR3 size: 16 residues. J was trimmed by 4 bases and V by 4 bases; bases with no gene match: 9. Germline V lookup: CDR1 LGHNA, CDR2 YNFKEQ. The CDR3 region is CASSPSGTGVGTEAFF. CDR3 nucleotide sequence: TGTGCCAGCAGCCCTTCCGGGACAGGGGTGGGCACTGAAGCTTTCTTT.

CDR3 in amino acids: CASSPDSYGYTF. CDR3 nucleotide sequence: TGTGCCAGCAGCCCGGACAGCTATGGCTACACCTTC. The chain combines TRBV7-2 with TRBJ1-2, with D tentatively TRBD1 (6 bases). The CDR3 contains 12 residues. Germline assignment: CDR1 SGHTA and CDR2 FQGNSA. Deletions cut 5 bases from V and 4 bases from J, with 8 bases between.

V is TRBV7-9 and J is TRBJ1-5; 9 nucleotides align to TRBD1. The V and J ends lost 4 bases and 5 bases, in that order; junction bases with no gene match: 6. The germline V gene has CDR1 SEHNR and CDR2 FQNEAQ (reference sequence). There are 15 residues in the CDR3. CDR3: CASSSTGGADQPQHF. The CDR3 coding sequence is TGTGCCAGCAGCTCGACAGGGGGAGCGGATCAGCCCCAGCATTTT.

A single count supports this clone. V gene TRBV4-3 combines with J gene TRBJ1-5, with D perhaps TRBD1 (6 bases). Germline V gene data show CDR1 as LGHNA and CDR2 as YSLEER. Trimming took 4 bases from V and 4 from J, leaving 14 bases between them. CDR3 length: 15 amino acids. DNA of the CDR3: TGCGCCAGCAGCCTTTCGAGGGGGTGGAATCAGCCCCAGCATTTT. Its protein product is CASSLSRGWNQPQHF.

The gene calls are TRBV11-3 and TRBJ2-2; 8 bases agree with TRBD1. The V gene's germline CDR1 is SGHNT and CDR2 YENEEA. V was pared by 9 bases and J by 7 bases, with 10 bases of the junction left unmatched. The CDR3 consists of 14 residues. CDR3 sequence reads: CASGEDRVIGELFF. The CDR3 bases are TGTGCCAGTGGGGAGGACAGGGTTATCGGGGAGCTGTTTTTT.